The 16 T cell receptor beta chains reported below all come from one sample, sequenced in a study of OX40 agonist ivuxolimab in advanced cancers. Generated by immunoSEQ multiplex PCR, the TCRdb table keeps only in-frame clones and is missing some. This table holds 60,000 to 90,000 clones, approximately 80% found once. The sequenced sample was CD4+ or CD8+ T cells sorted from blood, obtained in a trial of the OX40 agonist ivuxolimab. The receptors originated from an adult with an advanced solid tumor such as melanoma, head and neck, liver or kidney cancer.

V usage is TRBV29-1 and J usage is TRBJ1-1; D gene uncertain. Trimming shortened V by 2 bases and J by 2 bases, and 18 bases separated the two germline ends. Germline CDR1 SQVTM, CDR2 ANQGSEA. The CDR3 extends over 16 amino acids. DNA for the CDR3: TGCAGCGTTGAATTAACCCCTAAAGGGAGTAACACTGAAGCTTTCTTT. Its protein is CSVELTPKGSNTEAFF.

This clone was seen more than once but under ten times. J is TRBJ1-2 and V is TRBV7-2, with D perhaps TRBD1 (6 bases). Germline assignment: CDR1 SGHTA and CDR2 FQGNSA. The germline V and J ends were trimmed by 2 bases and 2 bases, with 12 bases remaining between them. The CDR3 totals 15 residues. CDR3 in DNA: TGTGCCAGCAGCTTATCAGGGGCCCCCAACTATGGCTACACCTTC. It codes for CASSLSGAPNYGYTF. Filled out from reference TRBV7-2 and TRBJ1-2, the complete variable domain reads GAGVSQSPSNKVTEKGKDVELRCDPISGHTALYWYRQSLGQGLEFLIYFQGNSAPDKSGLPSDRFSAERTGGSVSTLTIQRTQQEDSAVYLCASSLSGAPNYGYTFGSGTRLTVV.

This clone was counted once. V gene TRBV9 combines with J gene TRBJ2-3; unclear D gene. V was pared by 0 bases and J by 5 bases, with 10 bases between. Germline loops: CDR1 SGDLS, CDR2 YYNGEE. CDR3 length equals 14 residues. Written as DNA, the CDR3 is TGTGCCAGCAGCGTAGCGACCAACCGAGATACGCAGTATTTT. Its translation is CASSVATNRDTQYF.

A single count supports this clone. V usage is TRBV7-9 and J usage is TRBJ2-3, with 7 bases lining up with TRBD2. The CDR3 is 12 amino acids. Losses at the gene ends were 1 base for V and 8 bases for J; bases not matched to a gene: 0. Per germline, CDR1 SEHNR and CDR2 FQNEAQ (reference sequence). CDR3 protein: CASSLGEGTQYF. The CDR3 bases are TGTGCCAGCAGCTTAGGGGAGGGTACGCAGTATTTT.

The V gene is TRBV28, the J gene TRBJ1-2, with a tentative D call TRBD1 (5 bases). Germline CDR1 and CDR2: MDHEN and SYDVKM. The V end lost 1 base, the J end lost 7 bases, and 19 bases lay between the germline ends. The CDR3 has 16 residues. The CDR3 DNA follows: TGTGCCAGCAGTTTATTTGCGGGCAGGGAGCGTTCTGGCTACACCTTC. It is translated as CASSLFAGRERSGYTF.

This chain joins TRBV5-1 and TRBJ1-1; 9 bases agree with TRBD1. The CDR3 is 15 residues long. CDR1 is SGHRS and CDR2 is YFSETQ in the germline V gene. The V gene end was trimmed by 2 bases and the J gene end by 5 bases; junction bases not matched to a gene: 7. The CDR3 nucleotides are TGCGCCAGCAGCTTAATCCGACAGGGGGGAACTGAAGCTTTCTTT. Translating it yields CASSLIRQGGTEAFF. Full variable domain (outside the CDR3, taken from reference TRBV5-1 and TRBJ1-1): KAGVTQTPRYLIKTRGQQVTLSCSPISGHRSVSWYQQTPGQGLQFLFEYFSETQRNKGNFPGRFSGRQFSNSRSEMNVSTLELGDSALYLCASSLIRQGGTEAFFGQGTRLTVV.

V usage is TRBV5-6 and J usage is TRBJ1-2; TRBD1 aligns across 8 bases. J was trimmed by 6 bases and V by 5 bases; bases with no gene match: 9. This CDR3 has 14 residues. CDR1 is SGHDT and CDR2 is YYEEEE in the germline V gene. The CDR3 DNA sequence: TGTGCCAGCAGGATTACAGGGGGTGGGAATGGCTACACCTTC. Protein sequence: CASRITGGGNGYTF.

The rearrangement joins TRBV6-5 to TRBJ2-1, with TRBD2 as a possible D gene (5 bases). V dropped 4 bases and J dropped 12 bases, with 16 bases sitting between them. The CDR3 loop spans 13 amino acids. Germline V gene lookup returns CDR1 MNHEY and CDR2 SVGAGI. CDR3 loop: CASSSSTRGWQFF. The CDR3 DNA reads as TGTGCCAGCAGTTCCTCTACACGGGGTTGGCAGTTCTTC.

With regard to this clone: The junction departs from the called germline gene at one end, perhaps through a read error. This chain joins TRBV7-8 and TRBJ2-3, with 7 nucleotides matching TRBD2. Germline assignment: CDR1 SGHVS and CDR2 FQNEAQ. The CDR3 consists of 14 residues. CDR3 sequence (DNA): TGCTCCTGTGGGCTAGCGGCGAGCACAGATACGCAGTATTTT. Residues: CSCGLAASTDTQYF.

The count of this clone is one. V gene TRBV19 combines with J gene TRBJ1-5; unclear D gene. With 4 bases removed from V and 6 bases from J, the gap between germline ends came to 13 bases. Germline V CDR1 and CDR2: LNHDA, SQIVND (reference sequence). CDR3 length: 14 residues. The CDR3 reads CASSNRGLGQPQHF. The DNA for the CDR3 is TGTGCCAGTAGTAACCGGGGTTTGGGTCAGCCCCAGCATTTT.

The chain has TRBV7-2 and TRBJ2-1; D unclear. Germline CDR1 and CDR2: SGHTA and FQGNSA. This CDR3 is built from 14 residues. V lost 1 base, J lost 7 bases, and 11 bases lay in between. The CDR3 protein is CASSLGRQWNEQFF. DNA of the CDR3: TGTGCCAGCAGCTTAGGAAGGCAATGGAATGAGCAGTTCTTC.

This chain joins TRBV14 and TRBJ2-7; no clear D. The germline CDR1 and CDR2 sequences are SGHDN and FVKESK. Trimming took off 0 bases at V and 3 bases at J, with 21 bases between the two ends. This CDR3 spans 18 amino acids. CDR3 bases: TGTGCCAGCAGCCAAGATCTTATTTCGGCCTACCGACGCTACGAGCAGTACTTC. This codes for CASSQDLISAYRRYEQYF.

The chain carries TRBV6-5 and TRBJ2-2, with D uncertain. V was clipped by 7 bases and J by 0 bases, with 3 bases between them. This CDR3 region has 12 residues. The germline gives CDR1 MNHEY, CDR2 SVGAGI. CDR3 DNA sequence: TGTGCCAGCACCACGAACACCGGGGAGCTGTTTTTT. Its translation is CASTTNTGELFF.

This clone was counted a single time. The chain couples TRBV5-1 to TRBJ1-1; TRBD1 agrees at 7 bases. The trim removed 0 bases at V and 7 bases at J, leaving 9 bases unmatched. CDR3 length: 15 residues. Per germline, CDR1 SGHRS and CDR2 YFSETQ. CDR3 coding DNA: TGCGCCAGCAGCTTGGCCTCGGCCAGGGGGGATGAAGCTTTCTTT. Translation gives CASSLASARGDEAFF.

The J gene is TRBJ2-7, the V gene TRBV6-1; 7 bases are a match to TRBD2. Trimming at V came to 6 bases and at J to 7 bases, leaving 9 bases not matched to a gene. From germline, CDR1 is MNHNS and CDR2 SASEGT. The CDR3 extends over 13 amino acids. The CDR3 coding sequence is TGTGCCAGCAGCCGCGCGGGGGAGTCAGAGCAGTACGTC. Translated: CASSRAGESEQYV.

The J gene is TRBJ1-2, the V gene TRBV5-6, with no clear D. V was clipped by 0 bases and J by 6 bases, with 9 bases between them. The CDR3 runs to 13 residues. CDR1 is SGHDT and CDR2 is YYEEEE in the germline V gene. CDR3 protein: CASSLGQVDGYTF. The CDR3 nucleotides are TGTGCCAGCAGCTTGGGGCAAGTCGATGGCTACACCTTC.